These T cell receptor beta chains were read from a single sample in a study of T cells after yellow fever vaccination. TCRdb analysed the 5' RACE reads with MiXCR anew, one entry per CDR3 protein. The repertoire includes approximately 450,000 distinct CDR3 sequences, around 19% of them detected once, and about 18% sits in the top ten. The material was PBMCs, obtained before the yellow fever booster vaccination. The receptor source for this set is a man in his late teens or twenties who received the YFV17D yellow fever vaccine. Each CDR3 is given with its conserved first and last residue. The order of the fields is V gene, clone size, D gene, J gene, CDR3 protein, CDR3 DNA. The D gene is left open where the match is weak. Not every row has a clone size; where given, it reads once, few, many or a size class.

V gene: TRBV18
clone size: NA
D gene: NA
J gene: TRBJ1-3
CDR3 protein: CASSPPTYSGNTIYF
CDR3 DNA: TGTGCCAGCTCACCTCCGACATACTCTGGAAACACCATATATTTT

V gene: TRBV7-3
clone size: NA
D gene: TRBD2
J gene: TRBJ2-3
CDR3 protein: CASSPGTSRDTDTQYF
CDR3 DNA: TGTGCCAGCAGCCCCGGGACTAGCAGAGACACAGATACGCAGTATTTT

V gene: TRBV12-3/TRBV12-4
clone size: few
D gene: TRBD2
J gene: TRBJ2-3
CDR3 protein: CASSSAGGGSQYF
CDR3 DNA: TGTGCCAGCAGTTCCGCGGGGGGGGGTTCGCAGTATTTT

V gene: TRBV5-1
clone size: many
D gene: TRBD1
J gene: TRBJ1-1
CDR3 protein: CASSARGDTEAFF
CDR3 DNA: TGCGCCAGCAGCGCCAGGGGGGACACTGAAGCTTTCTTT

V gene: TRBV29-1
clone size: NA
D gene: TRBD1
J gene: TRBJ2-5
CDR3 protein: CSVDTGQKETQYF
CDR3 DNA: TGCAGCGTTGACACGGGACAGAAAGAGACCCAGTACTTC

V gene: TRBV7-2
clone size: few
D gene: TRBD2
J gene: TRBJ2-3
CDR3 protein: CASSQGLLDTQYF
CDR3 DNA: TGTGCCAGCAGCCAGGGACTACTGGATACGCAGTATTTT

V gene: TRBV24-1
clone size: NA
D gene: NA
J gene: TRBJ2-1
CDR3 protein: CATSDLLTANEQFF
CDR3 DNA: TGTGCCACCAGTGATTTGCTCACCGCGAATGAGCAGTTCTTC

V gene: TRBV7-2
clone size: many
D gene: NA
J gene: TRBJ2-2
CDR3 protein: CASSSSTGELFF
CDR3 DNA: TGTGCCAGCAGTTCCTCGACCGGGGAGCTGTTTTTT

V gene: TRBV12-3/TRBV12-4
clone size: NA
D gene: NA
J gene: TRBJ1-5
CDR3 protein: CASSLRNVELNQPQHF
CDR3 DNA: TGTGCCAGCAGTTTAAGGAATGTAGAACTCAATCAGCCCCAGCATTTT

V gene: TRBV7-3
clone size: NA
D gene: NA
J gene: TRBJ1-1
CDR3 protein: CASSLGAGAGEAFF
CDR3 DNA: TGTGCCAGCAGCTTAGGTGCGGGGGCCGGTGAAGCTTTCTTT

V gene: TRBV9
clone size: many
D gene: NA
J gene: TRBJ2-1
CDR3 protein: CASSLTQYNEQFF
CDR3 DNA: TGTGCCAGCAGCCTTACCCAATACAATGAGCAGTTCTTC

V gene: TRBV10-2
clone size: few
D gene: TRBD2
J gene: TRBJ2-3
CDR3 protein: CASSVPVGLAGRMGSTDTQYF
CDR3 DNA: TGCGCCAGCAGTGTCCCAGTCGGACTAGCGGGGCGGATGGGAAGCACAGATACGCAGTATTTT

V gene: TRBV4-3
clone size: NA
D gene: NA
J gene: TRBJ2-2
CDR3 protein: CASSQQLHKTPRVRTGELFF
CDR3 DNA: TGCGCCAGCAGCCAACAATTACACAAAACCCCCAGGGTTCGCACCGGGGAGCTGTTTTTT

V gene: TRBV24-1
clone size: few
D gene: TRBD1
J gene: TRBJ2-1
CDR3 protein: CATSDLGTGAGNEQFF
CDR3 DNA: TGTGCCACCAGTGATTTAGGGACAGGGGCGGGGAATGAGCAGTTCTTC

V gene: TRBV24-1
clone size: few
D gene: NA
J gene: TRBJ2-3
CDR3 protein: CATSVGQGRTDTQYF
CDR3 DNA: TGTGCCACCAGTGTAGGGCAGGGACGCACAGATACGCAGTATTTT

V gene: TRBV10-3
clone size: NA
D gene: TRBD2
J gene: TRBJ2-3
CDR3 protein: CAISESRVASGATDTQYF
CDR3 DNA: TGTGCCATCAGTGAGTCGAGGGTGGCCAGCGGGGCAACAGATACGCAGTATTTT

V gene: TRBV24-1
clone size: few
D gene: TRBD1
J gene: TRBJ1-5
CDR3 protein: CATSDGQGAQPQHF
CDR3 DNA: TGTGCCACCAGCGATGGACAGGGGGCCCAGCCCCAGCATTTT

V gene: TRBV4-2
clone size: few
D gene: NA
J gene: TRBJ2-2
CDR3 protein: CASSQEGLNTGELFF
CDR3 DNA: TGTGCCAGCAGCCAAGAAGGGCTGAACACCGGGGAGCTGTTTTTT

V gene: TRBV20-1
clone size: many
D gene: NA
J gene: TRBJ2-1
CDR3 protein: CSALEGRNNEQFF
CDR3 DNA: TGCAGTGCTTTAGAGGGTCGTAACAATGAGCAGTTCTTC

V gene: TRBV10-3
clone size: few
D gene: NA
J gene: TRBJ2-7
CDR3 protein: CAISETLARAHEQYF
CDR3 DNA: TGTGCCATCAGTGAAACCCTCGCCAGGGCCCACGAGCAGTACTTC

V gene: TRBV7-2
clone size: NA
D gene: TRBD1
J gene: TRBJ1-1
CDR3 protein: CASSFPTGSTEAFF
CDR3 DNA: TGTGCCAGCAGCTTTCCGACAGGGAGCACTGAAGCTTTCTTT

V gene: TRBV6-2/TRBV6-3
clone size: NA
D gene: NA
J gene: TRBJ1-2
CDR3 protein: CASRRQGPGYTF
CDR3 DNA: TGTGCCAGCAGGCGCCAGGGCCCCGGCTACACCTTC

V gene: TRBV5-1
clone size: NA
D gene: NA
J gene: TRBJ2-7
CDR3 protein: CASSLGVSLGGYEQYF
CDR3 DNA: TGCGCCAGCAGCTTGGGGGTCAGCCTCGGAGGTTACGAGCAGTACTTC

V gene: TRBV7-2
clone size: few
D gene: NA
J gene: TRBJ1-6
CDR3 protein: CASSLRAGGNSPLHF
CDR3 DNA: TGTGCCAGCAGCTTAAGGGCGGGCGGTAATTCACCCCTCCACTTT

V gene: TRBV9
clone size: NA
D gene: NA
J gene: TRBJ1-1
CDR3 protein: CASSVGGILNTEAFF
CDR3 DNA: TGTGCCAGCAGCGTCGGAGGAATATTGAACACTGAAGCTTTCTTT

V gene: TRBV4-3
clone size: NA
D gene: NA
J gene: TRBJ1-6
CDR3 protein: CASSQDRGGTVYNSPLHF
CDR3 DNA: TGCGCCAGCAGCCAAGATAGGGGGGGAACGGTATATAATTCACCCCTCCACTTT

V gene: TRBV9
clone size: many
D gene: TRBD1
J gene: TRBJ2-1
CDR3 protein: CASSRSNRGTYNEQFF
CDR3 DNA: TGTGCCAGCAGCCGATCAAACAGGGGCACCTACAATGAGCAGTTCTTC

V gene: TRBV9
clone size: many
D gene: NA
J gene: TRBJ2-2
CDR3 protein: CASSVGTLNTGELFF
CDR3 DNA: TGTGCCAGCAGTGTCGGGACACTAAACACCGGGGAGCTGTTTTTT

V gene: TRBV7-9
clone size: few
D gene: NA
J gene: TRBJ2-1
CDR3 protein: CASSYGQAQFF
CDR3 DNA: TGTGCCAGCAGCTACGGCCAGGCCCAGTTCTTC

V gene: TRBV9
clone size: many
D gene: NA
J gene: TRBJ2-1
CDR3 protein: CASSVVGLPYNEQFF
CDR3 DNA: TGTGCCAGCAGCGTAGTGGGACTCCCCTACAATGAGCAGTTCTTC

V gene: TRBV20-1
clone size: many
D gene: TRBD1
J gene: TRBJ2-1
CDR3 protein: CSAQPGQGYNEQFF
CDR3 DNA: TGCAGTGCACAACCGGGACAGGGCTACAATGAGCAGTTCTTC

V gene: TRBV4-1
clone size: NA
D gene: NA
J gene: TRBJ1-1
CDR3 protein: CASSPQNRDAEAFF
CDR3 DNA: TGCGCCAGCAGCCCGCAAAATAGAGACGCTGAAGCTTTCTTT

V gene: TRBV7-6
clone size: few
D gene: NA
J gene: TRBJ2-2
CDR3 protein: CASSRIGPSGGELFF
CDR3 DNA: TGTGCCAGCAGCCGGATCGGGCCGTCTGGGGGGGAGCTGTTTTTT